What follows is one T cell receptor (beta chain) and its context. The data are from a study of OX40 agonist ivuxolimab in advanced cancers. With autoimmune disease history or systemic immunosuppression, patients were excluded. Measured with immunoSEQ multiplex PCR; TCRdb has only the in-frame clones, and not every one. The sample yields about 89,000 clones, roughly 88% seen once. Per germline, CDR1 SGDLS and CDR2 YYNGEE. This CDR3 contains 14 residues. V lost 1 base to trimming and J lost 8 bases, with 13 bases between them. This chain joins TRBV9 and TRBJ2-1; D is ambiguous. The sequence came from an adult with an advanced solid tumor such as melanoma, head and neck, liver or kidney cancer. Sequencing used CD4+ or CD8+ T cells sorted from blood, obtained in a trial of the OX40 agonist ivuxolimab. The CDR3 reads CASSVRPYPDEQFF. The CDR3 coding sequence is TGTGCCAGCAGCGTAAGACCCTACCCCGATGAGCAGTTCTTC. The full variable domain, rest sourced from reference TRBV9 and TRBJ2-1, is DSGVTQTPKHLITATGQRVTLRCSPRSGDLSVYWYQQSLDQGLQFLIQYYNGEERAKGNILERFSAQQFPDLHSELNLSSLELGDSALYFCASSVRPYPDEQFFGPGTRLTVL.